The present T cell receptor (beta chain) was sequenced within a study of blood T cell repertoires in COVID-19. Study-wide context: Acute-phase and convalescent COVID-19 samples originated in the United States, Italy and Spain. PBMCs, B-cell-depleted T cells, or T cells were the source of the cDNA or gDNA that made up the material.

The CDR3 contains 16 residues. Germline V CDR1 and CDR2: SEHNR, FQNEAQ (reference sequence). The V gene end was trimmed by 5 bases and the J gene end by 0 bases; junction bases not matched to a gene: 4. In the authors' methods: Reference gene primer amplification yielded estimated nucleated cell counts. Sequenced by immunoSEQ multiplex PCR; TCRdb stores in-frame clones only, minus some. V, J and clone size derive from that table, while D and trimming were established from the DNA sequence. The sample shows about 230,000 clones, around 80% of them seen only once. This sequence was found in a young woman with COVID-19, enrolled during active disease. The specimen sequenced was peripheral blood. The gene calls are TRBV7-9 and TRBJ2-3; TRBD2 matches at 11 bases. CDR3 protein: CASSITSGSSTDTQYF. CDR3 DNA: TGTGCCAGCAGCATTACTAGCGGGAGTAGCACAGATACGCAGTATTTT.